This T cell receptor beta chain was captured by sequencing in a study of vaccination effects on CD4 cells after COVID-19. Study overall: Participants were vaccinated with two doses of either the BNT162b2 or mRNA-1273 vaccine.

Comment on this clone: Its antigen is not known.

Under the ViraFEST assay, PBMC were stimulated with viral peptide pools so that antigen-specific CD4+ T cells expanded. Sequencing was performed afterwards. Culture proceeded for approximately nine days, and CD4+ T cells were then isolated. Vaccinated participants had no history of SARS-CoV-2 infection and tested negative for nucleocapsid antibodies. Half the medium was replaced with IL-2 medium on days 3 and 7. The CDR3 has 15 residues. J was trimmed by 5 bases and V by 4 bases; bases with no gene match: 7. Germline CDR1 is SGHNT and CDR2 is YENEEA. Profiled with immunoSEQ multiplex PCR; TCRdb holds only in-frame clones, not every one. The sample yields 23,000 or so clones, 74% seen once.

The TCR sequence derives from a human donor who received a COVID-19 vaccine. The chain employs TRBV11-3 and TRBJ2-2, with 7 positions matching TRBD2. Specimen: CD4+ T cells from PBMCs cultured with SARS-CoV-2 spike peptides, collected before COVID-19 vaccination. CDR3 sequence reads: CASSSREANTGELFF. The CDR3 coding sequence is TGTGCCAGCAGCTCCCGGGAGGCCAATACCGGGGAGCTGTTTTTT.